This T cell receptor beta chain originates from a study of shared clonotypes between healthy human individuals. Overall study context: Per donor, CD8 memory used one plate, CD8 naive used two, CD4 memory used three and CD4 naive used three. Broader study findings: About 5% of naive CD4 clonotypes were shared across several donors.

Some clones are missing from TCRdb's copy, which holds only in-frame ones; the method was immunoSEQ multiplex PCR. The table has about 1.9 million clones, around 93% seen once. Per the germline V gene, CDR1 is MNHEY and CDR2 is SVGAGI. V was trimmed by 2 bases and J by 3 bases, leaving 13 bases between them. The CDR3 has 15 residues. As concerns this clone: Its antigen remains unknown.

CD45RO-negative CD8 cells positively selected for CCR7 made up the naive population, which excluded terminally differentiated effector memory CD45RA+ cells. This receptor was obtained from a young man in good health. Some clones in this sample may be carry-over from other donors' samples. The sample taken for sequencing was naive CD8+ T cells from PBMCs. The chain couples TRBV6-5 to TRBJ1-2; perhaps TRBD1 as D (6 bases). This CDR3 is CASSYGTPVHYGYTF. The CDR3 nucleotides are TGTGCCAGCAGTTACGGGACACCGGTGCACTATGGCTACACCTTC.